Detailed here is one TCR beta chain. Preparation of the TCRbeta library involved a method that used unique molecular identifiers. TCRdb recomputed calls from the PCR reads with MiXCR, one row per CDR3 protein. The table includes approximately 240,000 distinct CDR3 sequences, 8% to 9.5% detected once. The CDR3 has 17 amino acids. Germline CDR1 reads LGHDT; CDR2 reads YNNKEL (reference sequence). The V and J ends lost 1 base and 7 bases respectively, with 21 bases between them. This sample stems from a study of T-cell reconstitution after alpha-beta-depleted transplantation in children. Specimen: PBMCs from the stem cell graft donor, collected from the stem cell graft. The chain is built from TRBV3-1 and TRBJ2-3, with D perhaps assigned TRBD1 or TRBD2 (6 bases each). The source is a human donor who donated a stem cell graft to a child with acute lymphoblastic leukemia. CDR3 amino acids: CASSQGGASGAFNTQYF. DNA for the CDR3: TGTGCCAGCAGCCAAGGAGGGGCCTCGGGGGCTTTTAATACGCAGTATTTT.